One TCR beta chain is described in this entry. What it binds is not known. A read error is possible here, since a much larger clone lies one base away. This specimen comes from a study of T cells in Graves' hyperthyroidism and ophthalmopathy. Whole-study findings and limits: For ophthalmopathy, model prediction preceded onset by a median about 6 months. Stable hyperthyroidism was told apart from ophthalmopathy by a model built on 13 V-J features.

Investigators excluded patients with uncontrolled infection, other autoimmune disease, pregnancy or lactation. Cells are PBMCs isolated from roughly 9.2 ml of fresh blood. The source material, RNA transcripts, was used to amplify TCR beta CDR3 regions. The primer set for the first-round RT-PCR of the TCR CDR3 was HTBI. Using its own MiXCR run on the multiplex PCR reads, TCRdb lists one record per CDR3 protein. The sample lists hundreds of thousands of distinct CDR3 sequences, 35% occurring once. V was cut by 6 bases and J by 3 bases, with 8 bases left in between. Germline V gene data show CDR1 as LNHDA and CDR2 as SQIVND (reference sequence). The CDR3 runs to 12 residues.

This receptor was identified in a woman between 40 and 55 years old with Graves' hyperthyroidism. The source material was blood. The V gene is TRBV19, the J gene TRBJ1-1; D is possibly TRBD1 (5 bases). The CDR3 sequence is CASRGHYTEAFF. In DNA, the CDR3 is TGTGCCAGTAGAGGACACTACACTGAAGCTTTCTTT.